The rows below give T cell receptor beta chains drawn from one sample of a study of T cells in Graves' hyperthyroidism and ophthalmopathy. One entry per CDR3 protein results from TCRdb running MiXCR on the multiplex PCR reads. This sample carries hundreds of thousands of distinct CDR3 sequences, 40% to 55% of them seen once, and the ten largest clones take 6.5% to 9%. The specimen sequenced was peripheral blood or thyroid tissue (not recorded which). The receptors were sampled from an adult man with Graves' disease, either hyperthyroidism or ophthalmopathy (not recorded which). Both conserved end residues are part of each CDR3. D genes are given only for firm matches.

v_call,d_call,cdr3_aa
TRBV5-1,-,CASSSVAGEPEAFF
TRBV7-6,TRBD1,CASSVQGATEAFF
TRBV4-2,-,CASSQTYRAGEQYF
TRBV7-9,-,CASSLGGLTSGNTIYF
TRBV6-6,-,CASSWDLGYTF
TRBV7-7,-,CASSLRLPWETQYF
TRBV9,TRBD1,CASSLGQGAPRAEGVGYTF
TRBV7-9,TRBD1,CASSSTGLNTEAFF
TRBV6-1,-,CATSLSEQYF
TRBV11-3,-,CASSLGARSTYF
TRBV7-3,TRBD1,CASSLTDRGAYEQYF
TRBV9,TRBD1,CASSFDRGQTNEKLFF
TRBV5-4,-,CASSGSGQQNTEAFF
TRBV20-1,-,CSARDYARTTEAFF
TRBV7-9,-,CASAQGPYSPLHF
TRBV12-3/TRBV12-4,TRBD2,CASSEAGALQETQYF
TRBV2,-,CASTLPGAGEPQHF
TRBV7-9,-,CASSSRGGLGNTIYF
TRBV20-1,TRBD2,CSARVRGGRYEQYF
TRBV7-2,-,CASSRTRSTNEKLFF
TRBV9,-,CASRGSGRPYGYTF
TRBV5-1,-,CASKLRVDNSPLHF
TRBV5-8,-,CASSREGTVYGYTF
TRBV11-1,TRBD1,CASSIYHRGTGIRSQNTGELFF
TRBV7-2,TRBD1,CASSPTGERYEQYF
TRBV2,TRBD1,CASDYGQGPDQPQHF
TRBV20-1,-,CSAETGKGTDTQYF